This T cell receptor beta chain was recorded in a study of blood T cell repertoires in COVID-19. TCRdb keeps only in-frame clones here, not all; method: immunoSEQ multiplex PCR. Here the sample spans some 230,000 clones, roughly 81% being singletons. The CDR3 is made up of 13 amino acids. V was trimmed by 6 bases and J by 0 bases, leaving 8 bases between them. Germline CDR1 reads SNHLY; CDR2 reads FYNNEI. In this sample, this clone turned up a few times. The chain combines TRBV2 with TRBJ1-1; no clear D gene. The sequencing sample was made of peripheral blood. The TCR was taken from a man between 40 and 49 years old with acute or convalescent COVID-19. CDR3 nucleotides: TGTGCCAGCAGAACGTACATGAACACTGAAGCTTTCTTT. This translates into CASRTYMNTEAFF.